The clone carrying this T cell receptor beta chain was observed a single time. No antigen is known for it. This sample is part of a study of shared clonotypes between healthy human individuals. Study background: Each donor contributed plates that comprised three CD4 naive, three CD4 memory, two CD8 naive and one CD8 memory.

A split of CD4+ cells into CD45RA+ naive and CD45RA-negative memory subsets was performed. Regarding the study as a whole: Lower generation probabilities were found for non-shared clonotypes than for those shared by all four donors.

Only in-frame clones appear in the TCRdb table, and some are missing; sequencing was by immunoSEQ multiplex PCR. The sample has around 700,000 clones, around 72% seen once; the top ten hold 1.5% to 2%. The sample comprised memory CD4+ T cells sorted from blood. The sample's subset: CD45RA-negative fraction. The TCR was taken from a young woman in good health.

The CDR3 DNA is TGTGCAAGTCGAGGGACTAGCGGGAGGCCAACACGAAAAAACATTCAGTACTTC. This gives the protein CASRGTSGRPTRKNIQYF. This sequence joins TRBV12-2 and TRBJ2-4; the D segment call TRBD2 is taken from the table without a DNA check. TRBV12-2 is a pseudogene segment. This CDR3 has 18 amino acids.